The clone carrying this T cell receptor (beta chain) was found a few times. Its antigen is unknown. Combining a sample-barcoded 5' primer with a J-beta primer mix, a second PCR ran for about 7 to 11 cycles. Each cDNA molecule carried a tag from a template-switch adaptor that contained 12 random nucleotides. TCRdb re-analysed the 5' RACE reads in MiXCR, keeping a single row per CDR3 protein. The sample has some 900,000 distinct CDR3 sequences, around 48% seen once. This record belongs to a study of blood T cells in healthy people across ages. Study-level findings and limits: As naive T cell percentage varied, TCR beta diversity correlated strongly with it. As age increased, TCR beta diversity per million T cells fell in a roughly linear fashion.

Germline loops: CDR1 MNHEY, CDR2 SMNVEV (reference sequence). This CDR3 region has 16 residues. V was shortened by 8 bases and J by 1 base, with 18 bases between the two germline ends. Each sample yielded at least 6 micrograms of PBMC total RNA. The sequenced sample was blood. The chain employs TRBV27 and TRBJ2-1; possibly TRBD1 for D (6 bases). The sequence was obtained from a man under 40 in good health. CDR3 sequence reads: CASGGEGEISYNEQFF. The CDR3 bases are TGTGCCAGCGGGGGAGAGGGGGAGATTTCCTACAATGAGCAGTTCTTC.